These 30 T cell receptor beta chains were sequenced from one sample in a study of blood T cell repertoires in COVID-19. Profiling relied on immunoSEQ multiplex PCR, and the TCRdb table lists in-frame clones only, not all of them. The sample carries approximately 220,000 clones, around 82% recorded once. Sequenced input: PBMCs or T cells enriched from blood (not recorded which). Receptors originate from a woman aged 40 to 50 who had been exposed to COVID-19.

This clone was seen once. The chain recombines TRBV7-8 with TRBJ2-7, with a tentative D call TRBD2 (5 bases). The CDR3 loop spans 17 amino acids. V was trimmed by 5 bases and J by 2 bases, leaving 22 bases between them. CDR1 SGHVS and CDR2 FQNEAQ come from the germline V gene. The CDR3 DNA sequence: TGTGCCAGCAGCAGTAGGTCGGCGGGCATTGCGACCTACGAGCAGTACTTC. Translation: CASSSRSAGIATYEQYF. The complete variable domain, with remaining parts taken from reference TRBV7-8 and TRBJ2-7, reads GAGVSQSPRYKVAKRGQDVALRCDPISGHVSLFWYQQALGQGPEFLTYFQNEAQLDKSGLPSDRFFAERPEGSVSTLKIQRTQQEDSAVYLCASSSRSAGIATYEQYFGPGTRLTVT.

This rearrangement joins TRBV24-1 to TRBJ2-3, with TRBD1 matching 12 bases. The V and J ends lost 4 bases and 5 bases, in that order; junction bases with no gene match: 3. CDR1 KGHDR and CDR2 SFDVKD come from the germline V gene. This CDR3 has 15 residues. The DNA for the CDR3 is TGTGCCACCAGTGAGGGACAGGGGGCAGGAGATACGCAGTATTTT. Its translation: CATSEGQGAGDTQYF.

This clone was recorded once. The V and J genes are TRBV29-1 and TRBJ2-1; D is ambiguous. The germline gives CDR1 SQVTM, CDR2 ANQGSEA. The V and J ends lost 6 bases and 0 bases respectively, with 6 bases between them. CDR3 size: 12 residues. CDR3 loop: CSVSGSYNEQFF. As DNA, the CDR3 is TGCAGCGTCAGTGGCTCCTACAATGAGCAGTTCTTC.

J is TRBJ1-5 and V is TRBV27; D might be TRBD1 (6 bases). Germline V lookup: CDR1 MNHEY, CDR2 SMNVEV (reference sequence). The CDR3 extends over 15 amino acids. Between the trimmed V and J ends, which lost 5 bases and 5 bases, there was a span of 16 bases. DNA of the CDR3: TGTGCCAGCAGTCCCCTTCTGGGGGCAGATCAGCCCCAGCATTTT. Encoded protein: CASSPLLGADQPQHF.

The chain is built from TRBV5-1 and TRBJ2-3; D is unclear. CDR3 length equals 14 residues. CDR1 is SGHRS and CDR2 is YFSETQ in the germline V gene. V lost 0 bases and J 9 bases, leaving 14 bases between the germline ends. CDR3 DNA: TGCGCCAGCAGCTTGGTGTCCGACGAGGCCACGCAGTATTTT. It is translated as CASSLVSDEATQYF.

V usage is TRBV5-4 and J usage is TRBJ2-3, with TRBD1 identical over 8 bases. There are 16 residues in the CDR3. CDR1 is SGHNT and CDR2 is YYREEE in the germline V gene (reference sequence). The V segment lost 4 bases and the J segment 4 bases; nucleotides outside the gene matches: 11. DNA for the CDR3: TGTGCCAGCAGCCTAGGACAGGGTGGAGGGGCAGATACGCAGTATTTT. Its translation is CASSLGQGGGADTQYF.

The rearrangement joins TRBV18 to TRBJ2-2; 8 bases map to TRBD2. V lost 5 bases, J lost 4 bases, and 6 bases stayed unmatched. This CDR3 has 15 residues. Germline V lookup: CDR1 KGHSH, CDR2 LQKENI. CDR3 amino acids: CASSSGLDSTGELFF. CDR3 coding DNA: TGTGCCAGCTCATCGGGACTAGATAGCACCGGGGAGCTGTTTTTT.

This clone appeared once. This chain joins TRBV7-9 and TRBJ1-2; 9 bases are a match to TRBD1. V trimming: 4 bases; J trimming: 3 bases; junction bases outside the gene matches: 12. The CDR3 is made up of 17 amino acids. Germline V gene lookup returns CDR1 SEHNR and CDR2 FQNEAQ (reference sequence). As DNA, the CDR3 is TGTGCCAGCAGCTCTCCCCAATACAGGGGGCGCGACTATGGCTACACCTTC. This encodes CASSSPQYRGRDYGYTF.

The chain combines TRBV5-8 with TRBJ2-2, with D tentatively TRBD1 (6 bases). CDR3 length equals 18 residues. Germline loops: CDR1 SGHTS, CDR2 YDEGEE. The V and J ends lost 0 bases and 5 bases respectively, with 20 bases between them. Written as DNA, the CDR3 is TGTGCCAGCAGCTTGGTATTAGGTTCACAGGGCCTAACCGGGGAGCTGTTTTTT. It yields the protein CASSLVLGSQGLTGELFF.

The chain carries TRBV5-1 and TRBJ1-5; a weak D match, TRBD1 (5 bases). CDR3 length: 13 residues. With 2 bases removed from V and 9 bases from J, the gap between germline ends came to 12 bases. Germline lookup yields CDR1 SGHRS and CDR2 YFSETQ. CDR3 amino acids: CASSFDSSGPQHF. Written as DNA, the CDR3 is TGCGCCAGCAGCTTCGACAGTTCTGGGCCCCAGCATTTT.

The chain combines TRBV4-2 with TRBJ2-1; 7 bases align to TRBD2. V gave up 4 bases and J gave up 3 bases; unmatched junction bases: 6. Germline V CDR1 and CDR2: LGHNA, YNFKEQ. The CDR3 runs 15 residues. CDR3 in DNA: TGTGCCAGCAGCCGACCGAGCGGGGACTACAATGAGCAGTTCTTC. Amino acid sequence: CASSRPSGDYNEQFF.

The V and J genes are TRBV5-1 and TRBJ2-7; tentative D call: TRBD2 (6 bases). Germline V gene data show CDR1 as SGHRS and CDR2 as YFSETQ. This CDR3 has 15 residues. The V and J ends lost 4 bases and 0 bases respectively, with 14 bases between them. CDR3 sequence reads: CASSPGVADSYEQYF. The CDR3 DNA reads as TGCGCCAGCAGCCCGGGGGTAGCGGACTCCTACGAGCAGTACTTC.

The gene calls are TRBV7-2 and TRBJ1-2; the D is unclear. This CDR3 has 14 amino acids. Germline values: CDR1 SGHTA, CDR2 FQGNSA. With 2 bases removed from V and 0 bases from J, the gap between germline ends came to 7 bases. The CDR3 loop reads CASSLWQANYGYTF. Written as DNA, the CDR3 is TGTGCCAGCAGCTTATGGCAGGCTAACTATGGCTACACCTTC.

This clone was counted a single time. The chain carries TRBV4-3 and TRBJ2-7; possible D gene TRBD2, 6 bases. Germline V gives CDR1 LGHNA, CDR2 YSLEER. CDR3 size: 17 residues. Trimming shortened V by 0 bases and J by 3 bases, and 18 bases separated the two germline ends. CDR3 protein: CASSQDFGVEGGYEQYF. The CDR3 coding sequence is TGCGCCAGCAGCCAAGATTTCGGGGTGGAGGGTGGCTACGAGCAGTACTTC.

The chain joins TRBV18 to TRBJ1-3; 9 bases line up with TRBD1. From germline, CDR1 is KGHSH and CDR2 LQKENI. Trimming took 6 bases from V and 4 from J; bases not matched to a gene: 4. The CDR3 has 14 amino acids. The CDR3 bases are TGTGCCAGCTCTCCGGGACAGGGCGGAAACACCATATATTTT. Translating gives CASSPGQGGNTIYF.

J is TRBJ1-1 and V is TRBV10-3; D is perhaps TRBD1 (5 bases). With 3 bases removed from V and 6 bases from J, the gap between germline ends came to 17 bases. The CDR3 has 15 amino acids. Germline CDR1 reads ENHRY; CDR2 reads SYGVKD. The CDR3 reads CAISDPGQGSPEAFF. The DNA for the CDR3 is TGTGCCATCAGTGACCCAGGGCAGGGATCGCCTGAAGCTTTCTTT.

This clone was found a few times. This chain links TRBV5-1 with TRBJ1-2; the D gene is possibly TRBD1 (6 bases). The CDR3 consists of 13 residues. V lost 3 bases and J 5 bases, leaving 11 bases between the germline ends. CDR1 and CDR2 (germline): SGHRS, YFSETQ. The CDR3 spells CASSWADSYGYTF. The DNA for the CDR3 is TGCGCCAGCAGCTGGGCGGACAGTTATGGCTACACCTTC.

This clone was observed a few times. This rearrangement joins TRBV11-1 to TRBJ1-2; no clear D. CDR1 SGHAT and CDR2 FQDESV come from the germline V gene (reference sequence). The V end was cut by 5 bases, the J end by 5 bases, with 21 bases between. CDR3 length equals 16 residues. This CDR3 reads CASSTSGSPPAYGYTF. The CDR3 coding sequence is TGTGCCAGCAGCACCTCGGGGTCGCCCCCCGCATATGGCTACACCTTC. Together with reference TRBV11-1 and TRBJ1-2, the CDR3 gives the full variable domain: EAEVAQSPRYKITEKSQAVAFWCDPISGHATLYWYRQILGQGPELLVQFQDESVVDDSQLPKDRFSAERLKGVDSTLKIQPAELGDSAMYLCASSTSGSPPAYGYTFGSGTRLTVV.

This clone showed up just a few times. The chain is built from TRBV6-5 and TRBJ1-5; D remains unclear. The ends were cut back, 5 bases at V and 5 bases at J, with 10 bases in the middle. Per germline, CDR1 MNHEY and CDR2 SVGAGI. The CDR3 runs 13 residues. The CDR3 bases are TGTGCCAGCAGTCTCCAGGTAGATCAGCCCCAGCATTTT. As protein: CASSLQVDQPQHF.

This clone was picked up a small number of times. The chain has TRBV11-1 and TRBJ2-3; possibly TRBD1 for D (6 bases). The length of the CDR3 is 14 residues. Germline V gene sequence: CDR1 SGHAT, CDR2 FQDESV (reference sequence). V lost 10 bases and J lost 3, with 17 bases in between. The CDR3 nucleotides read TGTGCCATTGGGGGCAATCGGCGGACAGATACGCAGTATTTT. Translated: CAIGGNRRTDTQYF.

The genes are TRBV28 and TRBJ1-5, with 9 bases aligning to TRBD1. CDR1 is MDHEN, CDR2 SYDVKM, per germline. CDR3 length: 15 amino acids. The trim removed 4 bases at V and 11 bases at J, leaving 12 bases unmatched. CDR3 coding DNA: TGTGCCAGCAGTTCCAATGACAGGGGGGATAGGGCCCAGCATTTT. This gives the protein CASSSNDRGDRAQHF.

This clone has at least ten counts. The CDR3, as DNA: TGTGCCAGCAGCTTGGGGGACAGGGGGCCCTACGAGCAGTACTTC. This translates into CASSLGDRGPYEQYF. This chain uses TRBV7-6 with TRBJ2-7, with TRBD1 identical over 12 bases. CDR3 size: 15 residues. CDR1 SGHVS and CDR2 FNYEAQ come from the germline V gene. J gave up 2 bases and V 3 bases, and 2 bases lay outside the gene matches.

The V call is TRBV6-1, the J call TRBJ1-2; TRBD1 matches at 7 bases. CDR3 length: 14 amino acids. Germline V gene data show CDR1 as MNHNS and CDR2 as SASEGT. V dropped 2 bases and J dropped 8; count of bases not matched to a gene: 8. This CDR3 is CASSEHRGIQGYTF. As DNA, the CDR3 is TGTGCCAGCAGTGAACACAGGGGAATTCAGGGCTACACCTTC.

A single count supports this clone. The chain combines TRBV10-3 with TRBJ1-4; 8 bases are a match to TRBD1. The CDR3 has 13 residues. Germline trimming cut 6 bases from V and 10 bases from J; bases unmatched to any gene: 7. The germline V gene has CDR1 ENHRY and CDR2 SYGVKD. DNA of the CDR3: TGTGCCATCAGGGACAGGGATTGGGGAAAACTGTTTTTT. Amino acid sequence: CAIRDRDWGKLFF.

The V call is TRBV2, the J call TRBJ1-5; no definite D call. The V and J ends lost 3 bases and 6 bases respectively, with 6 bases between them. Germline CDR1 is SNHLY and CDR2 is FYNNEI. The CDR3 is made up of 12 amino acids. The CDR3, as DNA: TGTGCCAGCAGTGACGGTTCTCAGCCCCAGCATTTT. The encoded protein is CASSDGSQPQHF.

CDR3 amino acids: CASRLLTGSYTF. Here the CDR3 DNA reads TGTGCCAGCCGTCTACTGACAGGTTCCTACACCTTC. The chain combines TRBV27 with TRBJ1-2; tentatively, D is TRBD1 (6 bases). Trimming left V 8 bases short and J 10 bases short, with 17 bases between. The CDR3 runs 12 residues. CDR1 is MNHEY and CDR2 is SMNVEV in the germline V gene (reference sequence).

This chain joins TRBV27 and TRBJ1-3; TRBD1 might be the D (5 bases). CDR1 is MNHEY and CDR2 is SMNVEV in the germline V gene (reference sequence). V lost 5 bases and J lost 0, with 26 bases in between. The CDR3 is 20 amino acids. CDR3 coding DNA: TGTGCCAGCAGTGAATCAAGCGACGGAGGGGTTCGGAGCTCTGGAAACACCATATATTTT. Its translation is CASSESSDGGVRSSGNTIYF.

Turning to this clone: One end of the junction varies from germline; a read error may be responsible. The rearrangement joins TRBV10-3 to TRBJ1-2; perhaps TRBD1 as D (5 bases). Germline V lookup: CDR1 ENHRY, CDR2 SYGVKD. The CDR3 runs to 13 residues. The DNA of the CDR3 is TGTGCCATCAGTGAGTCCCCGACAGTTCGACGTTCCTTC. It translates to CAISESPTVRRSF.

V is TRBV5-1 and J is TRBJ2-2; possible D gene TRBD1, 5 bases. CDR1 and CDR2 from the germline V gene are SGHRS and YFSETQ. The V gene lost 0 bases and the J gene lost 4 bases, with 10 bases spanning the gap. The CDR3 is 15 amino acids. The CDR3 DNA reads TGCGCCAGCAGCTTGGTTCAGGGCCCCACCGGGGAGCTGTTTTTT. Encoded protein: CASSLVQGPTGELFF.

V is TRBV5-1 and J is TRBJ2-7; no definite D call. CDR3 length: 14 amino acids. Germline CDR1 and CDR2: SGHRS and YFSETQ. Trimming left V 0 bases short and J 0 bases short, with 7 bases between. The CDR3 protein is CASSLAGTSYEQYF. The DNA for the CDR3 is TGCGCCAGCAGCTTGGCAGGCACCTCCTACGAGCAGTACTTC.